This entry lists 25 T cell receptor beta chains sequenced from one sample in a study of identical twins (TCRdb year 2016). The receptor library was made with 5' RACE. Reads for this sample came from an Illumina HiSeq 2000. TCRdb reprocessing: public reads trimmed at Q25 with fastp, clones called with MiXCR, in-frame beta chains kept. Every CDR3 protein is listed once, alongside the most common genes and DNA of its rows. The sample yields some 790,000 distinct CDR3 sequences; 15% to 20% were counted once. Around 14% of the sample is taken by the ten largest. This same sample was also part of a study on T cells expressing NK-cell markers.

Sequencing used PBMCs. The receptors were sampled from a young woman in good health.

The V gene is TRBV20-1, the J gene TRBJ2-7, with 7 bases aligning to TRBD2. The CDR3 loop spans 14 amino acids. J gave up 3 bases and V 2 bases, and 7 bases lay outside the gene matches. Germline V gene data show CDR1 as DFQATT and CDR2 as SNEGSKA (reference sequence). CDR3 region: CSARRQASGYEQYF. Written as DNA, the CDR3 is TGCAGTGCTAGAAGGCAGGCTAGCGGCTACGAGCAGTACTTC.

This clonotype was seen a few times. V gene TRBV10-1 combines with J gene TRBJ2-2, with TRBD2 matching over 7 bases. The CDR3 has 17 amino acids. CDR1 and CDR2 (germline): WNHNN, SYGVQD (reference sequence). After removal of 5 bases from V and 4 bases from J, the junction contained 13 bases not matched to a gene. The CDR3 sequence: CASSPLTGTTGTGELFF. The DNA of the CDR3 is TGCGCCAGCAGTCCACTAACCGGGACTACTGGCACCGGGGAGCTGTTTTTT.

This clonotype was found a few times. The chain joins TRBV12-3 or TRBV12-4 to TRBJ1-1, with D perhaps matching TRBD1 (5 bases). This CDR3 has 16 amino acids. V was trimmed by 1 base and J by 0 bases, leaving 12 bases between them. The CDR3 sequence: CASSLDRPSMNTEAFF. CDR3 in DNA: TGTGCCAGCAGTTTAGACAGGCCCTCCATGAACACTGAAGCTTTCTTT.

The chain uses TRBV6-2 or TRBV6-3 and TRBJ2-7; 8 nucleotides align to TRBD1. This CDR3 has 15 residues. Per germline, CDR1 MNHEY and CDR2 SVGEGT. J was trimmed by 6 bases and V by 7 bases; bases with no gene match: 14. The CDR3 DNA is TGTGCCAGCACCGACACAGGACAGGGTCTAGGCGAGCAGTACTTC. This encodes CASTDTGQGLGEQYF.

This clonotype appeared many times. The rearrangement links TRBV12-3 or TRBV12-4 to TRBJ1-1; tentative D call: TRBD1 (6 bases). The CDR3 runs 16 residues. With 5 bases removed from V and 6 bases from J, the gap between germline ends came to 22 bases. CDR3 sequence (DNA): TGTGCCAGCAGTCCACCCGGCCAGGACAGACGACCTGAAGCTTTCTTT. Its translation: CASSPPGQDRRPEAFF.

This clonotype was seen a handful of times. The chain joins TRBV5-6 to TRBJ1-4, with TRBD1 matching over 10 bases. The germline V gene encodes CDR1 SGHDT and CDR2 YYEEEE. The CDR3 extends over 14 amino acids. Trimming at V came to 4 bases and at J to 8 bases, leaving 5 bases not matched to a gene. CDR3 residues: CASSRRDRGEKLFF. In DNA form, the CDR3 reads TGTGCCAGCAGCCGCCGGGACAGGGGAGAAAAACTGTTTTTT.

This clonotype was seen a handful of times. The V gene is TRBV29-1, the J gene TRBJ2-1; 7 bases are a match to TRBD2. The germline CDR1 and CDR2 sequences are SQVTM and ANQGSEA. V gave up 7 bases and J gave up 6 bases; unmatched junction bases: 6. CDR3 length equals 12 residues. CDR3 DNA: TGCAGCGCTCACCCGGGGGGCAATGAGCAGTTCTTC. Protein: CSAHPGGNEQFF.

This clonotype was seen a few times. The chain links TRBV11-3 to TRBJ1-1, with 8 bases aligning to TRBD1. The V gene end was trimmed by 8 bases and the J gene end by 2 bases; junction bases not matched to a gene: 13. The CDR3 has 16 residues. Germline CDR1 and CDR2: SGHNT and YENEEA. The CDR3, as DNA: TGTGCCAGCGCCCCCCAGGGGGCTATGATTAACACTGAAGCTTTCTTT. Translating it yields CASAPQGAMINTEAFF.

This clonotype was picked up many times. This chain connects TRBV10-1 to TRBJ2-1; D not resolved. The CDR3 length is 13 residues. V shed 4 bases and J shed 7 bases, with 11 bases lying between them. The V gene's germline CDR1 is WNHNN and CDR2 SYGVQD (reference sequence). CDR3 nucleotides: TGCGCCAGCAGTGCGATAGGGATGAATGAGCAGTTCTTC. Its translation: CASSAIGMNEQFF.

This clonotype was recorded many times. The chain employs TRBV10-3 and TRBJ2-3; D gene uncertain. V lost 8 bases and J 6 bases, leaving 15 bases between the germline ends. Germline V gene lookup returns CDR1 ENHRY and CDR2 SYGVKD. CDR3 length equals 13 residues. In DNA, the CDR3 is TGTGCCATCGGGCGTGGCCCGCCCGATACGCAGTATTTT. Amino acid sequence: CAIGRGPPDTQYF.

V and J are TRBV10-3 and TRBJ1-4; TRBD1 agrees at 9 bases. Losses at the gene ends were 6 bases for V and 8 bases for J; bases not matched to a gene: 7. CDR3 length: 14 amino acids. The germline gives CDR1 ENHRY, CDR2 SYGVKD. The CDR3 DNA reads TGTGCCATCAGCTCGACAGGGGGAGAGGAAAAACTGTTTTTT. Its translation: CAISSTGGEEKLFF.

The chain combines TRBV7-9 with TRBJ2-3; D uncertain. CDR3 length: 14 amino acids. Between the trimmed V and J ends, which lost 3 bases and 5 bases, there was a span of 12 bases. The germline CDR1 and CDR2 sequences are SEHNR and FQNEAQ (reference sequence). The CDR3 bases are TGTGCCAGCAGCTTGGCCGGGTTGAGAGATACGCAGTATTTT. It specifies CASSLAGLRDTQYF.

This clonotype showed up just a few times. The rearrangement uses TRBV5-1 and TRBJ2-7; 11 nucleotides align to TRBD2. The CDR3 is 17 amino acids. The V segment lost 5 bases and the J segment 1 base; nucleotides outside the gene matches: 11. The germline CDR1 and CDR2 sequences are SGHRS and YFSETQ. The CDR3 sequence: CASSFGLAGILSYEQYF. The DNA for the CDR3 is TGCGCCAGCAGTTTTGGACTAGCGGGTATTCTATCCTACGAGCAGTACTTC.

This clonotype occurred a few times. The V call is TRBV30, the J call TRBJ2-1; TRBD2 matches 11 bases. Looked up from germline, CDR1 is GTSNPN and CDR2 is SVGIG (reference sequence). This CDR3 is built from 14 residues. Trimming at V came to 4 bases and at J to 4 bases, leaving 3 bases not matched to a gene. This chain's CDR3 is CAWMGLAVYNEQFF. In nucleotides, the CDR3 is TGTGCCTGGATGGGACTAGCGGTATACAATGAGCAGTTCTTC.

Many counts were recorded for this clonotype. In DNA form, the CDR3 reads TGTGCCAGCAGCCCCGACGGGTATAGCAATCAGCCCCAGCATTTT. It specifies CASSPDGYSNQPQHF. The V and J genes are TRBV12-3 or TRBV12-4 and TRBJ1-5; D is unresolved. V lost 6 bases and J 0 bases, leaving 12 bases between the germline ends. This CDR3 is 15 amino acids long.

There are a few counts of this clonotype. This chain uses TRBV5-5 with TRBJ2-5; tentatively, D is TRBD2 (6 bases). From germline, CDR1 is SGHKS and CDR2 YYEKEE (reference sequence). The CDR3 covers 14 residues. With 4 bases removed from V and 3 bases from J, the gap between germline ends came to 13 bases. The DNA for the CDR3 is TGTGCCAGCAGCCCCGGGAGCCGTGAAGAGACCCAGTACTTC. It yields the protein CASSPGSREETQYF.

V is TRBV12-3 or TRBV12-4 and J is TRBJ2-7; TRBD2 agrees at 11 bases. V lost 3 bases and J lost 2; bases outside the gene matches: 3. This CDR3 region has 15 residues. The chain's CDR3 is CASSFAGLAAYEQYF. The CDR3 nucleotides read TGTGCCAGCAGTTTCGCGGGACTAGCGGCCTACGAGCAGTACTTC.

This clonotype appeared a few times. This chain connects TRBV5-1 to TRBJ2-3; tentative D call: TRBD2 (6 bases). The V end lost 2 bases, the J end lost 2 bases, and 12 bases lay between the germline ends. Germline-derived CDR1 and CDR2 are SGHRS and YFSETQ. The CDR3 contains 15 residues. CDR3 bases: TGCGCCAGCAGCTTTGGAGGGGCGACCACAGATACGCAGTATTTT. It encodes CASSFGGATTDTQYF.

The V call is TRBV4-1, the J call TRBJ2-2; D might be TRBD1 (6 bases). Trimming left V 4 bases short and J 0 bases short, with 9 bases between. This CDR3 is 15 amino acids long. CDR1 is MGHRA and CDR2 is YSYEKL in the germline V gene. The CDR3 DNA sequence: TGCGCCAGCAGCCTGGGACACACGAACACCGGGGAGCTGTTTTTT. Its translation: CASSLGHTNTGELFF.

This clonotype was observed many times. This sequence joins TRBV7-9 and TRBJ2-1; 12 bases match TRBD1. The CDR3 has 14 residues. J lost 8 bases, V lost 5 bases, and 4 bases had no gene match. Germline CDR1 and CDR2: SEHNR and FQNEAQ (reference sequence). The CDR3 reads CASSQRDRGHEQFF. The CDR3 nucleotides are TGTGCCAGCAGCCAGCGGGACAGGGGGCATGAGCAGTTCTTC. Based on the CDR3 plus reference TRBV7-9 and TRBJ2-1, the full variable domain is DTGVSQNPRHKITKRGQNVTFRCDPISEHNRLYWYRQTLGQGPEFLTYFQNEAQLEKSRLLSDRFSAERPKGSFSTLEIQRTEQGDSAMYLCASSQRDRGHEQFFGPGTRLTVL.

This clonotype was seen repeatedly, ten times or more. J is TRBJ1-1 and V is TRBV7-9, with D hard to call. With 2 bases removed from V and 1 base from J, the gap between germline ends came to 8 bases. The CDR3 covers 14 residues. CDR1 is SEHNR, CDR2 FQNEAQ, per germline (reference sequence). The CDR3 coding sequence is TGTGCCAGCAGCTTACCAGGTGCGAACACTGAAGCTTTCTTT. As protein: CASSLPGANTEAFF.

The V call is TRBV7-9, the J call TRBJ1-4; D unclear. Germline CDR1 reads SEHNR; CDR2 reads FQNEAQ (reference sequence). The CDR3 consists of 13 residues. Trimming left V 1 base short and J 12 bases short, with 12 bases between. The CDR3 reads CASSLERSTELFF. The CDR3 DNA reads as TGTGCCAGCAGCTTAGAACGGTCGACCGAACTGTTTTTT.

In its sample, this clonotype was seen many times. The chain combines TRBV6-5 with TRBJ2-1; D ambiguous. CDR1 and CDR2 from the germline V gene are MNHEY and SVGAGI. V lost 3 bases, J lost 5 bases, and 2 bases lay in between. The CDR3 extends over 11 amino acids. In DNA form, the CDR3 reads TGTGCCAGCAGTTATAACAATGAGCAGTTCTTC. Translated: CASSYNNEQFF.

The rearrangement links TRBV7-2 to TRBJ1-1, with TRBD1 matching 7 bases. V shed 2 bases, J shed 3 bases, and the junction held 6 bases outside the gene matches. Germline assignment: CDR1 SGHTA and CDR2 FQGNSA. The CDR3 is 15 residues long. Written as DNA, the CDR3 is TGTGCCAGCAGCTTACAAGGGACAGAGTACACTGAAGCTTTCTTT. Translated: CASSLQGTEYTEAFF.

The gene calls are TRBV27 and TRBJ2-7, with D hard to call. This CDR3 has 16 amino acids. CDR1 and CDR2 from the germline V gene are MNHEY and SMNVEV (reference sequence). Trimming took 4 bases from V and 6 from J, leaving 22 bases between them. The CDR3 is CASSSIWTEGRIEQYF. For the CDR3, the DNA is TGTGCCAGCAGTTCCATATGGACCGAAGGCCGGATCGAGCAGTACTTC.